The 25 T cell receptor beta chains below were found in one sample sequenced in a study of beta chain features in type 1 diabetes. The investigators reverse transcribed all of the isolated RNA, so they sequenced expressed TCRB transcripts. Assay used: immunoSEQ multiplex PCR; TCRdb lists only in-frame clones, some missing. The table records 240,000 or so clones, around 68% of them present only once. The sample taken for sequencing was naive CD4+ T cells from blood. The receptors originated from a man in his thirties or forties in good health.

CDR3 loop: CASRGTGARRTEAFF. Here the CDR3 DNA reads TGTGCCAGCAGGGGGACAGGGGCAAGGAGGACTGAAGCTTTCTTT. The chain couples TRBV2 to TRBJ1-1, with TRBD1 identical over 10 bases. CDR1 and CDR2 (germline): SNHLY, FYNNEI. J gave up 5 bases and V 6 bases, and 9 bases lay outside the gene matches. The CDR3 totals 15 residues.

This clone was detected only a few times. This chain connects TRBV4-2 to TRBJ2-1; no clear D. The germline V gene encodes CDR1 LGHNA and CDR2 YNFKEQ. CDR3 size: 11 residues. The V gene lost 0 bases and the J gene lost 8 bases, with 2 bases spanning the gap. The CDR3 reads CASSQEDEQFF. CDR3 DNA: TGTGCCAGCAGCCAAGAGGATGAGCAGTTCTTC.

V usage is TRBV15 and J usage is TRBJ2-1; TRBD2 might be the D (5 bases). The germline CDR1 and CDR2 sequences are LNHNV and YYDKDF (reference sequence). The CDR3 sequence is 13 residues long. The V end lost 8 bases, the J end lost 4 bases, and 12 bases lay between the germline ends. The CDR3 nucleotides read TGTGCCACCGGAAGTCCGGGATACAATGAGCAGTTCTTC. It yields the protein CATGSPGYNEQFF.

The CDR3, as DNA: TGTGCCTGCCCGGGAGCTAGCGGGAGCACAGATACGCAGTATTTT. Protein sequence: CACPGASGSTDTQYF. This chain joins TRBV30 and TRBJ2-3, with TRBD2 matching over 8 bases. With V trimmed by 6 bases and J by 0 bases, 8 bases remained unmatched. Germline V gene lookup returns CDR1 GTSNPN and CDR2 SVGIG (reference sequence). This CDR3 has 15 amino acids. Drawing the rest from reference TRBV30 and TRBJ2-3, the complete variable domain is SQTIHQWPATLVQPVGSPLSLECTVEGTSNPNLYWYRQAAGRGLQLLFYSVGIGQISSEVPQNLSASRPQDRQFILSSKKLLLSDSGFYLCACPGASGSTDTQYFGPGTRLTVL.

Only one count was recorded for this clone. The chain employs TRBV25-1 and TRBJ2-1; D is perhaps TRBD1 (5 bases). This CDR3 has 14 residues. CDR1 MGHDK and CDR2 SYGVNS come from the germline V gene. Trimming left V 0 bases short and J 4 bases short, with 7 bases between. The CDR3 DNA follows: TGTGCCAGCAGTGAATACGACAGATACAATGAGCAGTTCTTC. Translation gives CASSEYDRYNEQFF.

This chain connects TRBV7-9 to TRBJ2-3, with D hard to call. CDR1 is SEHNR, CDR2 FQNEAQ, per germline (reference sequence). The CDR3 has 10 residues. The CDR3 region is CGSWADTQYF. As DNA, the CDR3 is TGTGGGAGTTGGGCTGATACGCAGTATTTT.

There are a few counts of this clone. The CDR3 is CASSTNGEGAYSPLHF. CDR3 DNA: TGTGCCAGCAGCACAAATGGGGAGGGGGCGTATTCACCCCTCCACTTT. The V and J genes are TRBV2 and TRBJ1-6; 7 bases agree with TRBD1. V lost 6 bases to trimming and J lost 8 bases; unmatched junction nucleotides: 13. The CDR3 has 16 amino acids. Germline-derived CDR1 and CDR2 are SNHLY and FYNNEI.

The rearrangement joins TRBV19 to TRBJ1-1; a weak D match, TRBD1 (5 bases). Per germline, CDR1 LNHDA and CDR2 SQIVND (reference sequence). Trimming pared 1 base from V and 0 bases from J, leaving 9 bases between. The CDR3 runs to 15 residues. The CDR3 sequence: CASSIGWGMNTEAFF. Here the CDR3 DNA reads TGTGCCAGTAGTATAGGTTGGGGGATGAACACTGAAGCTTTCTTT.

The chain is built from TRBV7-9 and TRBJ1-6; D is uncertain. V shed 5 bases and J shed 8 bases, with 16 bases lying between them. Germline-derived CDR1 and CDR2 are SEHNR and FQNEAQ (reference sequence). The length of the CDR3 is 15 residues. This CDR3 reads CASSAARTLDSPLHF. DNA of the CDR3: TGTGCCAGCAGCGCCGCCCGGACTTTGGATTCACCCCTCCACTTT.

The V and J genes are TRBV29-1 and TRBJ2-1; possibly TRBD1 for D (6 bases). The CDR3 is made up of 13 amino acids. The germline CDR1 and CDR2 sequences are SQVTM and ANQGSEA. Deletions cut 8 bases from V and 6 bases from J, with 17 bases between. The CDR3 nucleotides are TGCAGCTTTGGGACACTATTAGGCAATGAGCAGTTCTTC. It specifies CSFGTLLGNEQFF.

The chain has TRBV7-2 and TRBJ2-3; 7 bases line up with TRBD1. CDR3 size: 17 residues. Losses at the gene ends were 0 bases for V and 2 bases for J; bases not matched to a gene: 8. The germline V gene has CDR1 SGHTA and CDR2 FQGNSA. The CDR3: CASSLAPRQGTTDTQYF. The CDR3 DNA sequence: TGTGCCAGCAGCTTAGCCCCTCGACAGGGTACCACAGATACGCAGTATTTT. Filled out from reference TRBV7-2 and TRBJ2-3, the complete variable domain reads GAGVSQSPSNKVTEKGKDVELRCDPISGHTALYWYRQSLGQGLEFLIYFQGNSAPDKSGLPSDRFSAERTGGSVSTLTIQRTQQEDSAVYLCASSLAPRQGTTDTQYFGPGTRLTVL.

The J gene is TRBJ2-6, the V gene TRBV7-9; weak D call: TRBD2 (5 bases). The CDR3 loop spans 18 amino acids. Germline V lookup: CDR1 SEHNR, CDR2 FQNEAQ (reference sequence). Trimming stripped 10 bases from V and 0 bases from J, with 22 bases between. The CDR3 DNA is TGTGCCATCCAGCGGTTCCGGGCCGTGGACTCTGGGGCCAACGTCCTGACTTTC. Translated: CAIQRFRAVDSGANVLTF.

In its sample, this clone was seen a few times. This rearrangement joins TRBV7-8 to TRBJ2-3; D not resolved. Germline lookup yields CDR1 SGHVS and CDR2 FQNEAQ. The CDR3 loop spans 13 amino acids. V lost 5 bases to trimming and J lost 3 bases, with 9 bases between them. CDR3 coding DNA: TGTGCCAGCAGCCTCCTGACAACAGATACGCAGTATTTT. It yields the protein CASSLLTTDTQYF.

The chain couples TRBV9 to TRBJ2-6; D tentatively fits TRBD1 or TRBD2 (5 bases each). Trimming pared 5 bases from V and 2 bases from J, leaving 17 bases between. This CDR3 contains 17 residues. Germline V gives CDR1 SGDLS, CDR2 YYNGEE. In nucleotides, the CDR3 is TGTGCCAGCAGTACCCTCCCTAGCAGGGCTGGGGCCAACGTCCTGACTTTC. It translates to CASSTLPSRAGANVLTF.

This clone was seen more than once but under ten times. The genes are TRBV2 and TRBJ2-2; D uncertain. The CDR3 contains 11 residues. V was pared by 6 bases and J by 7 bases, with 6 bases between. CDR1 and CDR2 from the germline V gene are SNHLY and FYNNEI. CDR3 loop: CASRAIGELFF. The CDR3, as DNA: TGTGCCAGCAGGGCTATCGGGGAGCTGTTTTTT. The whole variable domain, filled in from reference TRBV2 and TRBJ2-2, reads EPEVTQTPSHQVTQMGQEVILRCVPISNHLYFYWYRQILGQKVEFLVSFYNNEISEKSEIFDDQFSVERPDGSNFTLKIRSTKLEDSAMYFCASRAIGELFFGEGSRLTVL.

This chain joins TRBV29-1 and TRBJ1-2; 9 bases align to TRBD1. Per germline, CDR1 SQVTM and CDR2 ANQGSEA. The CDR3 has 15 residues. Losses at the gene ends were 2 bases for V and 5 bases for J; bases not matched to a gene: 9. CDR3 coding DNA: TGCAGCGTTGAACTCCGGACAGGGGAGAGGTATGGCTACACCTTC. Protein product: CSVELRTGERYGYTF.

The rearrangement joins TRBV7-9 to TRBJ2-5; 8 positions match TRBD2. CDR3 length: 14 residues. Germline CDR1 and CDR2: SEHNR and FQNEAQ (reference sequence). V lost 5 bases, J lost 5 bases, and 7 bases stayed unmatched. The CDR3 region has the DNA TGTGCCAGCAGCCCAGGACTAGCTGGGGAGACCCAGTACTTC. It is translated as CASSPGLAGETQYF.

The rearrangement joins TRBV4-2 to TRBJ2-3; the D is unclear. V was cut by 4 bases and J by 2 bases, with 7 bases left in between. Germline V CDR1 and CDR2: LGHNA, YNFKEQ. The CDR3 is made up of 13 amino acids. CDR3 sequence: CASSLEVTDTQYF. The CDR3 nucleotides are TGTGCCAGCAGCCTCGAAGTCACAGATACGCAGTATTTT.

V gene TRBV7-9 combines with J gene TRBJ2-3; TRBD1 or TRBD2 may be the D gene (5 bases each). The CDR3 is 14 residues long. The V and J ends lost 5 bases and 1 base respectively, with 10 bases between them. From germline, CDR1 is SEHNR and CDR2 FQNEAQ (reference sequence). The CDR3, as DNA: TGTGCCAGCAGCCTCATGGGGGGCACAGATACGCAGTATTTT. Its protein is CASSLMGGTDTQYF.

The chain has TRBV9 and TRBJ2-1; 7 nucleotides agree with TRBD2. This CDR3 has 17 amino acids. Germline V lookup: CDR1 SGDLS, CDR2 YYNGEE. V lost 2 bases and J lost 6; bases outside the gene matches: 14. CDR3 DNA sequence: TGTGCCAGCAGCGTCGCCACCGGCGGGAGCGGTAGCAATGAGCAGTTCTTC. Protein product: CASSVATGGSGSNEQFF.

The chain joins TRBV30 to TRBJ1-1, with unresolved D. The CDR3 consists of 14 residues. V was clipped by 0 bases and J by 2 bases, with 10 bases between them. Germline V CDR1 and CDR2: GTSNPN, SVGIG (reference sequence). Here the CDR3 reads CAWSVGVGNTEAFF. In nucleotides, the CDR3 is TGTGCCTGGAGTGTAGGAGTCGGTAACACTGAAGCTTTCTTT.

The V call is TRBV7-2, the J call TRBJ2-7; 7 nucleotides align to TRBD1. The CDR3 runs to 14 residues. Germline trimming cut 3 bases from V and 1 base from J; bases unmatched to any gene: 3. Germline CDR1 is SGHTA and CDR2 is FQGNSA. The CDR3 region has the DNA TGTGCCAGCAGCTTGGGACAGTCATCCTACGAGCAGTACTTC. This sequence encodes CASSLGQSSYEQYF.

The rearrangement joins TRBV5-1 to TRBJ2-3; D gene uncertain. The V and J ends lost 1 base and 0 bases respectively, with 6 bases between them. The CDR3 is 14 residues long. Per the germline V gene, CDR1 is SGHRS and CDR2 is YFSETQ. In DNA, the CDR3 is TGCGCCAGCAGCTTGACCCAGAGCACAGATACGCAGTATTTT. Its translation: CASSLTQSTDTQYF.

This rearrangement joins TRBV29-1 to TRBJ2-5; no firm D call. The germline V and J ends were trimmed by 7 bases and 5 bases, with 14 bases remaining between them. The CDR3 sequence is 12 residues long. Germline values: CDR1 SQVTM, CDR2 ANQGSEA. The CDR3 region is CSAADGQETQYF. CDR3 nucleotide sequence: TGCAGCGCTGCGGACGGCCAGGAGACCCAGTACTTC. The entire variable domain, with the rest obtained from reference TRBV29-1 and TRBJ2-5, is as follows: SAVISQKPSRDICQRGTSLTIQCQVDSQVTMMFWYRQQPGQSLTLIATANQGSEATYESGFVIDKFPISRPNLTFSTLTVSNMSPEDSSIYLCSAADGQETQYFGPGTRLLVL.

The J gene is TRBJ2-3, the V gene TRBV9; no clear D gene. Germline values: CDR1 SGDLS, CDR2 YYNGEE. V lost 4 bases, J lost 4 bases, and 10 bases lay in between. This CDR3 comprises 13 residues. The DNA of the CDR3 is TGTGCCAGCAGCCCTACGACGTCAGATACGCAGTATTTT. It yields the protein CASSPTTSDTQYF.